The 3 T cell receptor beta chains reported below all come from one sample, sequenced in a study of blood T cell repertoires in COVID-19. Repertoires were generated with immunoSEQ multiplex PCR, while TCRdb's copy carries only in-frame clones and drops some. This table holds approximately 81,000 clones, about 89% found once. The sample consisted of PBMCs or T cells enriched from blood (not recorded which). The receptors were gathered from a woman in her 50s with acute COVID-19.

The chain uses TRBV30 and TRBJ1-5; D is uncertain. The germline V gene has CDR1 GTSNPN and CDR2 SVGIG (reference sequence). Trimming pared 2 bases from V and 4 bases from J, leaving 9 bases between. This CDR3 spans 13 amino acids. This CDR3 reads CAWSTEANQPQHF. CDR3 nucleotides: TGTGCCTGGAGTACTGAGGCGAATCAGCCCCAGCATTTT. The full variable domain, in which reference TRBV30 and TRBJ1-5 provide the parts outside the CDR3, is SQTIHQWPATLVQPVGSPLSLECTVEGTSNPNLYWYRQAAGRGLQLLFYSVGIGQISSEVPQNLSASRPQDRQFILSSKKLLLSDSGFYLCAWSTEANQPQHFGDGTRLSIL.

The rearrangement joins TRBV30 to TRBJ1-3; TRBD1 aligns across 8 bases. V lost 5 bases, J lost 5 bases, and 5 bases stayed unmatched. The CDR3 loop spans 13 amino acids. The germline V gene encodes CDR1 GTSNPN and CDR2 SVGIG (reference sequence). DNA of the CDR3: TGTGCCTGGGGGACAGGAGAAAGAAACACCATATATTTT. This codes for CAWGTGERNTIYF.

Here the CDR3 reads CAWFNRVTAEAFF. The CDR3 nucleotides are TGTGCCTGGTTCAACAGGGTCACTGCTGAAGCTTTCTTT. V is TRBV30 and J is TRBJ1-1; maybe TRBD1 (6 bases). Per germline, CDR1 GTSNPN and CDR2 SVGIG (reference sequence). The V end lost 5 bases, the J end lost 6 bases, and 16 bases lay between the germline ends. The CDR3 extends over 13 amino acids.